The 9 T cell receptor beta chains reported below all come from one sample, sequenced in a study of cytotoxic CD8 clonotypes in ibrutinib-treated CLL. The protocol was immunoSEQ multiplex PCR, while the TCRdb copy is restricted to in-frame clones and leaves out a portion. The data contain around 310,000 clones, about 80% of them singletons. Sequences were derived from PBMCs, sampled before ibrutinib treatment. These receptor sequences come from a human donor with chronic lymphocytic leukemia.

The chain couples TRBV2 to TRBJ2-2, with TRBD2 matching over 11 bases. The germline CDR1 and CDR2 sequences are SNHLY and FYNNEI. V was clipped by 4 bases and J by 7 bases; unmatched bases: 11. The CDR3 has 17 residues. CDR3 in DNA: TGTGCCAGCAGTGGCCCGGGACTAGCGGTAAAGGTCGGGGAGCTGTTTTTT. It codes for CASSGPGLAVKVGELFF.

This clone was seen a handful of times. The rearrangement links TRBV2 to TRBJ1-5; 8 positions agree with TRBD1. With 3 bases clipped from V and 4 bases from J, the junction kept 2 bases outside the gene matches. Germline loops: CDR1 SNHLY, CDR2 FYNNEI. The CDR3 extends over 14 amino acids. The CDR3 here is CASSDDRGNQPQHF. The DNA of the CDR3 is TGTGCCAGCAGTGACGACAGGGGAAATCAGCCCCAGCATTTT.

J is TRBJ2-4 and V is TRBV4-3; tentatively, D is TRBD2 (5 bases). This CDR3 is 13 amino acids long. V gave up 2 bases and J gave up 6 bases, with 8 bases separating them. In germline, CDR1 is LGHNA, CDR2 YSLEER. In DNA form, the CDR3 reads TGCGCCAGCAGCCAATTAGGAGGAAACATTCAGTACTTC. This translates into CASSQLGGNIQYF.

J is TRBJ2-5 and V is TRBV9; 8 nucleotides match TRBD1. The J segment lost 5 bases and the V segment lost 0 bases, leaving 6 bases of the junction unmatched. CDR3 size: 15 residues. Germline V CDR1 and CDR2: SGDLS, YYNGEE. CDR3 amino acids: CASSVDQGAGETQYF. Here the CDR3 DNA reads TGTGCCAGCAGCGTAGACCAGGGGGCTGGGGAGACCCAGTACTTC.

CDR3 DNA sequence: TGTGCCAGCAGCCAAGGTCCAGCGGCTCAAGAGACCCAGTACTTC. It yields the protein CASSQGPAAQETQYF. The chain is built from TRBV14 and TRBJ2-5, with a possible D match to TRBD2 (5 bases). In germline, CDR1 is SGHDN, CDR2 FVKESK. The V gene lost 1 base and the J gene lost 2 bases, with 11 bases spanning the gap. The CDR3 sequence is 15 residues long.

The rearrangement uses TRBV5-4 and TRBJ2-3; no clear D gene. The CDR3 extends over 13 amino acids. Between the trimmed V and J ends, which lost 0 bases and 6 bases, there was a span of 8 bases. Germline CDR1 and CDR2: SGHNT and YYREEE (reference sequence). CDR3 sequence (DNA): TGTGCCAGCAGCTTGGGAGATTCCGATACGCAGTATTTT. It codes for CASSLGDSDTQYF.

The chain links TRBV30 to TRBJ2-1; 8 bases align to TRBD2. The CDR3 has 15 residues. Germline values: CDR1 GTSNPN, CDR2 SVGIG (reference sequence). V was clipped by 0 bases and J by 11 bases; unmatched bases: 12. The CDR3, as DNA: TGTGCCTGGAGTGTACTCAGCGGGAGAGTCGTACAGCAGTTCTTC. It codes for CAWSVLSGRVVQQFF.

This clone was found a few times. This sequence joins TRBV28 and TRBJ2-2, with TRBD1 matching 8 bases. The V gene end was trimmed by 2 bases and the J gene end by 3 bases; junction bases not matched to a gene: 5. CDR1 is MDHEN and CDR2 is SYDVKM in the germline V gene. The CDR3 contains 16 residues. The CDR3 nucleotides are TGTGCCAGCAGTTTACCCGGACAGGGAGACACCGGGGAGCTGTTTTTT. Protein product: CASSLPGQGDTGELFF.

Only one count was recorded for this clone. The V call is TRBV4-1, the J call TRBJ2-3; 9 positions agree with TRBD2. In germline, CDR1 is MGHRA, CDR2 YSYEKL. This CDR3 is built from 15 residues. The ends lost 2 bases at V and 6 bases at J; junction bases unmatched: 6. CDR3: CASSQRPSGADTQYF. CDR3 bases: TGCGCCAGCAGCCAACGTCCTAGCGGGGCCGATACGCAGTATTTT.